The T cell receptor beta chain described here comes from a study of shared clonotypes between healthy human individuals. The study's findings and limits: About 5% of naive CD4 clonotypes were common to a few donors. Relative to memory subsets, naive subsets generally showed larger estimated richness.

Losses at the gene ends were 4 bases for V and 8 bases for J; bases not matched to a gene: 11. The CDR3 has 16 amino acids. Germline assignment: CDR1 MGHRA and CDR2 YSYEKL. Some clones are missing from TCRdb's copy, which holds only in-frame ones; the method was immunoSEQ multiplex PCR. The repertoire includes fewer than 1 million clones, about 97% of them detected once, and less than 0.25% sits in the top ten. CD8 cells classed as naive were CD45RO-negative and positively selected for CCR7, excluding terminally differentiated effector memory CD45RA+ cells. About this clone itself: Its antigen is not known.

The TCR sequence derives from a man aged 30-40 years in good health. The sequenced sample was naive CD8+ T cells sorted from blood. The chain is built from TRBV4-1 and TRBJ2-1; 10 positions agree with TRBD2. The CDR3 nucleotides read TGCGCCAGCAGCCGTGGCCCGGGACTAGCGTTCGATGAGCAGTTCTTC. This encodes CASSRGPGLAFDEQFF.